This T cell receptor (beta chain) comes out of a study of cytomegalovirus exposure and HLA in healthy donors. Study-wide background: Roughly 180 million T cells yielded over 90 million unique TCR beta sequences in earlier analysis.

Vbeta (60) and Jbeta (13) primers were used in the PCR. Libraries were prepared by immunoSEQ multiplex PCR; TCRdb keeps only in-frame clonotypes and omits some of them. The sample lists 150,000 to 200,000 clones, 82% occurring once. As to this clone: What it binds is unknown.

Overall study findings and caveats: Per published reports, the classifier diagnosed cytomegalovirus status with high specificity and sensitivity.

This sequence was found in a man in his forties or fifties in good health and CMV-seropositive. Material: PBMCs.

In DNA form, the CDR3 reads TGTGCCAGCGCCCAGCGGGTCACAGATACGCAGTATTTT. Protein sequence: CASAQRVTDTQYF. The chain has TRBV28 and TRBJ2-3; D perhaps matches TRBD2 (6 bases). CDR3 length: 13 amino acids. The V and J ends lost 8 bases and 2 bases respectively, with 11 bases between them. Germline CDR1 reads MDHEN; CDR2 reads SYDVKM.